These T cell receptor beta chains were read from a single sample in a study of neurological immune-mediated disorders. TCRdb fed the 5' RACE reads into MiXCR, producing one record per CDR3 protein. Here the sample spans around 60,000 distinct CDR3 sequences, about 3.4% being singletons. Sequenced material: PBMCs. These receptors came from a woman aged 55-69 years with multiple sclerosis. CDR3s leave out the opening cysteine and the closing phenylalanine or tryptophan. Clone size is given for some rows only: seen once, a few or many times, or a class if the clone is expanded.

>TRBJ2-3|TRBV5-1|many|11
ASSVGTDGTQY
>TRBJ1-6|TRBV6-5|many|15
ASSYSTLGGASSPLH
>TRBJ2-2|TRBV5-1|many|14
ASSDRGAANTGELF
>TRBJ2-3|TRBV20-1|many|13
SARGGDGGTDTQY
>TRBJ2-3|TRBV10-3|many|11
AMAGQTTDTQY
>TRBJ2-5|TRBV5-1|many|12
ASGPWIGGETQY
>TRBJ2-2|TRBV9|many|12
ASSAQSNTGELF
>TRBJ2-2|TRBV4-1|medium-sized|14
ASSQGLAGGPGELF
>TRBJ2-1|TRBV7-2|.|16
ASSLRGGGSSSYNEQF
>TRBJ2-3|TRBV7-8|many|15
ASSSTPGTGSIDTQY
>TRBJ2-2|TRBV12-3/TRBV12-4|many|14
ASTLGPGGAAGELF
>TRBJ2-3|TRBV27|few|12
ASRGLAGTDTQY
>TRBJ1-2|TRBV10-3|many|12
AISEPGQPYGYT
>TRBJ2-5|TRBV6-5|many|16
ASSRSITSGGLQETQY
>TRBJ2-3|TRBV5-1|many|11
ASRLEGTDTQY
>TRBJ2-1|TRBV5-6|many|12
ASSSGTANNEQF
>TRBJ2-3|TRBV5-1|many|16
ASSFHPSRGDFGDTQY
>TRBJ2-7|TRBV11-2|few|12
ASTSDYSSYEQY
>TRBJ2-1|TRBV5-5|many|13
ASSWVPLAYNEQF
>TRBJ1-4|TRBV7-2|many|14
ASSLARGGQSEKLF
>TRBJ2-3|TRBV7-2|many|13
ASSRDRDYTDTQY
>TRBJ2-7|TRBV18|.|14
ASSPLGTGGTLEQY
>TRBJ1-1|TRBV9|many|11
ASSVESHTEAF
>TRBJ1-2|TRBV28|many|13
ASSLYGRAGDRYT
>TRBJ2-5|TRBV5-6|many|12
ASSYRDRDETQY
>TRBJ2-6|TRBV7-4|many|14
ASSLAAGAGANVLT
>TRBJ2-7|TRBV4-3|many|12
ASSQDERGYEQY
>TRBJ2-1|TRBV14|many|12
ASSQDRAGARRF
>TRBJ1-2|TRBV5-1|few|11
ASSFPGNYGYT
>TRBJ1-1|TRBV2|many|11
ASSGEGNTEAF
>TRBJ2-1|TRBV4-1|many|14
ASSQDMGQPYNEQF
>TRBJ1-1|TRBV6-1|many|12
ASYRSSMNTEAF